The 14 T cell receptor beta chains given below trace back to one sample, sequenced in a study of blood T cell repertoires in COVID-19. TCRdb keeps only in-frame clones here, not all; method: immunoSEQ multiplex PCR. The sample contains 81,000 or so clones, about 89% of which appear only once. The sample taken for sequencing was peripheral blood. These receptors all come from a man in his sixties or seventies with active or convalescent COVID-19.

The V call is TRBV18, the J call TRBJ1-5, with 12 positions matching TRBD1. Per the germline V gene, CDR1 is KGHSH and CDR2 is LQKENI. This CDR3 has 16 residues. Trimming removed 6 bases from V and 1 base from J; junction bases left unmatched: 4. The CDR3: CASSPGQGASNQPQHF. CDR3 nucleotide sequence: TGTGCCAGCTCCCCGGGACAGGGGGCGAGCAATCAGCCCCAGCATTTT.

The rearrangement uses TRBV5-1 and TRBJ1-2; 10 bases are shared with TRBD1. This CDR3 is 15 amino acids long. V gave up 4 bases and J gave up 3 bases; unmatched junction bases: 6. Germline CDR1 reads SGHRS; CDR2 reads YFSETQ. CDR3 residues: CASSDADRGDYGYTF. CDR3 in DNA: TGCGCCAGCAGCGACGCGGACAGGGGGGACTATGGCTACACCTTC. The entire variable domain, with the rest obtained from reference TRBV5-1 and TRBJ1-2, is as follows: KAGVTQTPRYLIKTRGQQVTLSCSPISGHRSVSWYQQTPGQGLQFLFEYFSETQRNKGNFPGRFSGRQFSNSRSEMNVSTLELGDSALYLCASSDADRGDYGYTFGSGTRLTVV.

The chain has TRBV25-1 and TRBJ1-2; no firm D call. Germline V gives CDR1 MGHDK, CDR2 SYGVNS. Trimming took off 3 bases at V and 4 bases at J, with 6 bases between the two ends. The CDR3 contains 12 residues. In nucleotides, the CDR3 is TGTGCCAGCAGTGACAGTCGCTATGGCTACACCTTC. This encodes CASSDSRYGYTF.

V gene TRBV29-1 combines with J gene TRBJ1-1; possibly TRBD1 for D (5 bases). The CDR3 contains 12 residues. The V gene's germline CDR1 is SQVTM and CDR2 ANQGSEA. V was cut by 7 bases and J by 1 base, with 10 bases left in between. CDR3 sequence (DNA): TGCAGCGCCCAGGGAGGGAACACTGAAGCTTTCTTT. Protein sequence: CSAQGGNTEAFF. Complete variable domain (other parts from reference TRBV29-1 and TRBJ1-1): SAVISQKPSRDICQRGTSLTIQCQVDSQVTMMFWYRQQPGQSLTLIATANQGSEATYESGFVIDKFPISRPNLTFSTLTVSNMSPEDSSIYLCSAQGGNTEAFFGQGTRLTVV.

The rearrangement links TRBV9 to TRBJ2-1; 7 nucleotides line up with TRBD2. This CDR3 has 13 residues. Germline values: CDR1 SGDLS, CDR2 YYNGEE. J lost 9 bases, V lost 3 bases, and 6 bases had no gene match. The CDR3 reads CASSAHGGSEQFF. CDR3 coding DNA: TGTGCCAGCAGCGCACACGGGGGGAGTGAGCAGTTCTTC.

The chain employs TRBV5-5 and TRBJ1-5, with no clear D. The CDR3 has 15 amino acids. The V end was cut by 3 bases, the J end by 7 bases, with 17 bases between. The germline V gene encodes CDR1 SGHKS and CDR2 YYEKEE (reference sequence). The CDR3 sequence: CASSSWFAPGQPQHF. The CDR3 DNA sequence: TGTGCCAGCAGCTCCTGGTTCGCCCCGGGACAGCCCCAGCATTTT. The full variable domain, with the rest looked up from reference TRBV5-5 and TRBJ1-5, is DAGVTQSPTHLIKTRGQQVTLRCSPISGHKSVSWYQQVLGQGPQFIFQYYEKEERGRGNFPDRFSARQFPNYSSELNVNALLLGDSALYLCASSSWFAPGQPQHFGDGTRLSIL.

V is TRBV5-1 and J is TRBJ2-5; D perhaps matches TRBD2 (7 bases). Germline V gene sequence: CDR1 SGHRS, CDR2 YFSETQ. The CDR3 has 15 amino acids. The V end lost 0 bases, the J end lost 5 bases, and 14 bases lay between the germline ends. The CDR3 loop reads CASSLGGGGSETQYF. The CDR3 nucleotides are TGCGCCAGCAGCTTGGGCGGGGGCGGAAGCGAGACCCAGTACTTC.

The gene calls are TRBV15 and TRBJ2-3; D unresolved. Per germline, CDR1 LNHNV and CDR2 YYDKDF (reference sequence). The CDR3 covers 12 residues. V was clipped by 6 bases and J by 2 bases, with 6 bases between them. The CDR3 spells CATRAFTDTQYF. The DNA for the CDR3 is TGTGCCACCAGGGCTTTCACAGATACGCAGTATTTT.

The chain is built from TRBV5-1 and TRBJ1-6; 10 nucleotides match TRBD1. In germline, CDR1 is SGHRS, CDR2 YFSETQ. V lost 4 bases to trimming and J lost 7 bases; unmatched junction nucleotides: 2. The length of the CDR3 is 14 residues. The CDR3: CASSLGQGNSPLHF. Written as DNA, the CDR3 is TGCGCCAGCAGCCTGGGACAGGGGAATTCACCCCTCCACTTT.

V usage is TRBV9 and J usage is TRBJ1-6; tentative D call: TRBD1 (5 bases). The CDR3 length is 15 residues. The germline V gene encodes CDR1 SGDLS and CDR2 YYNGEE. V shed 3 bases and J shed 6 bases, with 13 bases lying between them. DNA of the CDR3: TGTGCCAGCAGCGGCGATGGGGACTTTAATTCACCCCTCCACTTT. Translated, it gives CASSGDGDFNSPLHF.

The chain links TRBV4-1 to TRBJ1-2; 10 bases line up with TRBD1. The germline CDR1 and CDR2 sequences are MGHRA and YSYEKL. The CDR3 has 16 residues. J was trimmed by 3 bases and V by 4 bases; bases with no gene match: 8. The DNA for the CDR3 is TGCGCCAGCAGCCTCCGACAGGGGGCGCGTGACTATGGCTACACCTTC. Translated: CASSLRQGARDYGYTF.

V and J are TRBV10-3 and TRBJ2-7, with D perhaps matching TRBD1 (5 bases). Germline CDR1 ENHRY, CDR2 SYGVKD. This CDR3 spans 14 amino acids. Trimming removed 10 bases at V and 2 bases at J, with 18 bases between. The CDR3 is CATGDSRGTYEQYF. The DNA of the CDR3 is TGTGCCACCGGAGACAGTAGGGGAACCTACGAGCAGTACTTC.

The chain is built from TRBV24-1 and TRBJ1-5, with 10 nucleotides matching TRBD1. This CDR3 is 15 amino acids long. V lost 2 bases and J lost 6; bases outside the gene matches: 3. Germline V gives CDR1 KGHDR, CDR2 SFDVKD. CDR3 region: CATSDSGQGSQPQHF. The CDR3 DNA reads as TGTGCCACCAGTGATTCGGGACAGGGGAGTCAGCCCCAGCATTTT.

This clone was seen only once. This sequence joins TRBV2 and TRBJ1-5; 10 bases fit TRBD1. This CDR3 region has 15 residues. Germline V gene lookup returns CDR1 SNHLY and CDR2 FYNNEI. After removal of 4 bases from V and 6 bases from J, the junction contained 6 bases not matched to a gene. The CDR3 DNA reads as TGTGCCAGCAGTGGGCCGGGGACAGGGGCTCAGCCCCAGCATTTT. Residues: CASSGPGTGAQPQHF.